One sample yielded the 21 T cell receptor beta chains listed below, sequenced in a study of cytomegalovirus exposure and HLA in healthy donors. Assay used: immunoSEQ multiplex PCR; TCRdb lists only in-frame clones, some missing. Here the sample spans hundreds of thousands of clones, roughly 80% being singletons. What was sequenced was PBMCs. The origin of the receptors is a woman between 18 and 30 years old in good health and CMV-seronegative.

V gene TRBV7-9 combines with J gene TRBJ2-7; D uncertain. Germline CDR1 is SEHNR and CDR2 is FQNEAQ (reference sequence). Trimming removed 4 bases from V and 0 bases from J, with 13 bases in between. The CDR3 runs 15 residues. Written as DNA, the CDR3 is TGTGCCAGCAGCTCCCCCGCGCGAGGCTCCTACGAGCAGTACTTC. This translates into CASSSPARGSYEQYF.

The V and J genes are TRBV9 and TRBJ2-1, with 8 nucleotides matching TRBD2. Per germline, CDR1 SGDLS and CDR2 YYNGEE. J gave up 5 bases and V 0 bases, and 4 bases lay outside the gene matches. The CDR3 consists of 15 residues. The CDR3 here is CASSVAAGGNNEQFF. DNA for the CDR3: TGTGCCAGCAGCGTAGCGGCGGGAGGTAACAATGAGCAGTTCTTC.

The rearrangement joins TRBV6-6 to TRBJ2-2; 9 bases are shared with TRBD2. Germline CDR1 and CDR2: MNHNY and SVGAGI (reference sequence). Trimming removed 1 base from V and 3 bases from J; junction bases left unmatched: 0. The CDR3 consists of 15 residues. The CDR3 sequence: CASSYLAGDTGELFF. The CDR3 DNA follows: TGTGCCAGCAGTTACTTAGCGGGAGACACCGGGGAGCTGTTTTTT.

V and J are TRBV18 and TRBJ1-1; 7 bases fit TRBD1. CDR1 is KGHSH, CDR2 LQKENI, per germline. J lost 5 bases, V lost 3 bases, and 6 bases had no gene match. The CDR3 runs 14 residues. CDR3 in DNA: TGTGCCAGCTCACCGCGACAGGGCCGAACTGAAGCTTTCTTT. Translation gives CASSPRQGRTEAFF.

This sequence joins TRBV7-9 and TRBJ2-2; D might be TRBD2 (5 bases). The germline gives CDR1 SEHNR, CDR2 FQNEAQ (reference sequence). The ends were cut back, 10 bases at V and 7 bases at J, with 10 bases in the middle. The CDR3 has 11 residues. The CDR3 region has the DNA TGTGCCAAAGAGGGCATCGGGGAGCTGTTTTTT. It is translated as CAKEGIGELFF.

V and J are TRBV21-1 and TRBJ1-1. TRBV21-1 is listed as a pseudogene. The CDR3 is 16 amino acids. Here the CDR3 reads CASSKDRRDLICEAFF. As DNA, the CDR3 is TGTGCCAGCAGCAAAGATCGACGGGACCTCATTTGCGAAGCTTTCTTT.

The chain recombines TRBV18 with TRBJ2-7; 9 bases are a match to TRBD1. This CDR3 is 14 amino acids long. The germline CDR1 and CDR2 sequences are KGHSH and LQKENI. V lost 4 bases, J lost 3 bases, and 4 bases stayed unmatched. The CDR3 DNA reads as TGTGCCAGCTCACTCGCGGACAGGGGCTACGAGCAGTACTTC. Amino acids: CASSLADRGYEQYF.

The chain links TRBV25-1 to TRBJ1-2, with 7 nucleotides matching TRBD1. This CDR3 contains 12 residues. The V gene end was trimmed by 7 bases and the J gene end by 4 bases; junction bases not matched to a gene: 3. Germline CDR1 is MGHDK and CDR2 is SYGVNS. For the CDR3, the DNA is TGTGCCAGCACCCGGGACAGCTATGGCTACACCTTC. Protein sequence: CASTRDSYGYTF.

CDR3 protein: CASSELPSWETQYF. In nucleotides, the CDR3 is TGTGCCAGCAGTGAATTACCTAGTTGGGAGACCCAGTACTTC. The chain links TRBV2 to TRBJ2-5; D not certain. V lost 2 bases, J lost 5 bases, and 12 bases lay in between. The CDR3 is 14 amino acids. From germline, CDR1 is SNHLY and CDR2 FYNNEI. Complete variable domain (other parts from reference TRBV2 and TRBJ2-5): EPEVTQTPSHQVTQMGQEVILRCVPISNHLYFYWYRQILGQKVEFLVSFYNNEISEKSEIFDDQFSVERPDGSNFTLKIRSTKLEDSAMYFCASSELPSWETQYFGPGTRLLVL.

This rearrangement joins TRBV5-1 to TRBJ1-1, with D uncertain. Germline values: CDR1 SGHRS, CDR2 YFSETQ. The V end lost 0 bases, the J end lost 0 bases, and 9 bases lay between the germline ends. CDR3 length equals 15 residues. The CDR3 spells CASSLVPGMNTEAFF. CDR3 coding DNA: TGCGCCAGCAGCTTGGTCCCCGGGATGAACACTGAAGCTTTCTTT.

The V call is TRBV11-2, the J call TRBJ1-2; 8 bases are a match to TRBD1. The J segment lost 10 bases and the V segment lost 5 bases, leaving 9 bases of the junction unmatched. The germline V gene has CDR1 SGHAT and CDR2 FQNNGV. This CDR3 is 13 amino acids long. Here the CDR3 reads CASSPNTDRDYTF. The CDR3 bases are TGTGCCAGCAGCCCGAATACGGACAGGGACTACACCTTC.

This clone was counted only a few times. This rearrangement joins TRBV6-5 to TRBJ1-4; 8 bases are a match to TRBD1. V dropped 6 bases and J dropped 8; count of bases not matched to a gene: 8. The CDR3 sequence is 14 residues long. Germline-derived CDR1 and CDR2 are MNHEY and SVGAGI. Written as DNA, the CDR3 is TGTGCCAGCAGCGGGACAGGAGAAAGCGAAAAACTGTTTTTT. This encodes CASSGTGESEKLFF.

The CDR3 DNA reads as TGTGCCAGCAGCCCCGTGAGGGGTGGGGCCAACGTCCTGACTTTC. It is translated as CASSPVRGGANVLTF. The V and J genes are TRBV13 and TRBJ2-6; perhaps D is TRBD1 or TRBD2 (5 bases each). Per germline, CDR1 PRHDT and CDR2 FYEKMQ (reference sequence). The CDR3 loop spans 15 amino acids. The V and J ends lost 5 bases and 3 bases respectively, with 11 bases between them. Filled out from reference TRBV13 and TRBJ2-6, the complete variable domain reads AAGVIQSPRHLIKEKRETATLKCYPIPRHDTVYWYQQGPGQDPQFLISFYEKMQSDKGSIPDRFSAQQFSDYHSELNMSSLELGDSALYFCASSPVRGGANVLTFGAGSRLTVL.

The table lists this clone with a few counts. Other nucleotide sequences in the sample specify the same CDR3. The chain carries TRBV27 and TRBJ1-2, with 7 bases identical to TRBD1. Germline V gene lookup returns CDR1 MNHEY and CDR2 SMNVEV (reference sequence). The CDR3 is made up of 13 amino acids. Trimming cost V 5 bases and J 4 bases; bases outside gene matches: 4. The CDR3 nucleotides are TGTGCCAGCAGTCGGGGACAGACCTATGGCTACACCTTC. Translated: CASSRGQTYGYTF.

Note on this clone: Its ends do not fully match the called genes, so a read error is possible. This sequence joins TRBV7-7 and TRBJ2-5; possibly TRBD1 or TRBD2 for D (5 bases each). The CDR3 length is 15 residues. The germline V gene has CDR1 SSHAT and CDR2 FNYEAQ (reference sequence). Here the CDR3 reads CASSPLGRTEETQYF. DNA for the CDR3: TGTGCTAGCAGCCCCCTGGGACGGACTGAAGAGACCCAGTACTTC. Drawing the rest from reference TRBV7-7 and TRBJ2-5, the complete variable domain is GAGVSQSPRYKVTKRGQDVTLRCDPISSHATLYWYQQALGQGPEFLTYFNYEAQPDKSGLPSDRFSAERPEGSISTLTIQRTEQRDSAMYRCASSPLGRTEETQYFGPGTRLLVL.

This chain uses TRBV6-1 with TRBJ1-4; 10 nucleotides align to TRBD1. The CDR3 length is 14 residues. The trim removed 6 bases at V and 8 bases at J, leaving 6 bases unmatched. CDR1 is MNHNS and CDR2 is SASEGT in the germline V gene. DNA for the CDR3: TGTGCCAGCAGGAAGACAGGGGGCGGGGAAAAACTGTTTTTT. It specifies CASRKTGGGEKLFF.

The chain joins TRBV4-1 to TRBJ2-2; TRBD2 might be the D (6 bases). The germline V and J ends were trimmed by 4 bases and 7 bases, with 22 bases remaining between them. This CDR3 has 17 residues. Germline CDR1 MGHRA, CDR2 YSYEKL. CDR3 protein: CASSPTPWRGGGGELFF. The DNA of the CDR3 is TGCGCCAGCAGCCCTACCCCCTGGAGGGGTGGTGGCGGGGAGCTGTTTTTT.

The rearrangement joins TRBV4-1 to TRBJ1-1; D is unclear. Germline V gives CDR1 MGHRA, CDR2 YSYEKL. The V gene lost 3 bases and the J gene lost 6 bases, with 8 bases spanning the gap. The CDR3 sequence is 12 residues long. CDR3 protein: CASSQGLSEAFF. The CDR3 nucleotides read TGCGCCAGCAGCCAGGGTTTATCTGAAGCTTTCTTT.

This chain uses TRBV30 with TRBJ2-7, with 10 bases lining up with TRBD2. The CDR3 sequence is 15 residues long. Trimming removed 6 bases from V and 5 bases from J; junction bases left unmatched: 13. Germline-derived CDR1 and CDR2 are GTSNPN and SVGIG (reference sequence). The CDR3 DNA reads TGTGCCTGTGTCACAGCGGGGGGGGTGATGAACGAGCAGTACTTC. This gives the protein CACVTAGGVMNEQYF.

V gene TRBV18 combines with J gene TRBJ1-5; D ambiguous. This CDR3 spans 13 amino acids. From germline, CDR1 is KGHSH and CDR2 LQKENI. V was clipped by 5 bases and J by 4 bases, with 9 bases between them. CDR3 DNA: TGTGCCAGCTCAGACGGAGTAAATCAGCCCCAGCATTTT. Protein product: CASSDGVNQPQHF.

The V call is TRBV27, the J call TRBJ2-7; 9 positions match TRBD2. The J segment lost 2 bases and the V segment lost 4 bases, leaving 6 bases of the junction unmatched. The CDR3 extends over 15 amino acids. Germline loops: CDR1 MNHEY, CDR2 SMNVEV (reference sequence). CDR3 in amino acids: CASSSLAGSTYEQYF. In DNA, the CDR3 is TGTGCCAGCAGTTCCCTAGCGGGATCGACCTACGAGCAGTACTTC.